The rows below give T cell receptor beta chains drawn from one sample of a study of glioma-infiltrating T cells after dendritic cell vaccination. Generated by immunoSEQ multiplex PCR, the TCRdb table keeps only in-frame clones and is missing some. The table records 55,000 to 75,000 clones, approximately 83% of them present only once. Source: blood, taken after dendritic cell vaccination. These receptors were collected from a human donor with glioblastoma. The CDR3 runs from the conserved cysteine through the conserved F or W.

J	V	CDR3
TRBJ2-6	TRBV27	CASGWEGDSGANVLTF
TRBJ1-1	TRBV5-1	CASSLETGAYTEAFF
TRBJ2-7	TRBV11-3	CASSLPGQSYEQYF
TRBJ2-7	TRBV27	CASSLTPRDRGGHEQYF
TRBJ2-7	TRBV30	CAWSYSSSYEQYF
TRBJ1-2	TRBV13	CASSSTGSGYTF
TRBJ2-3	TRBV7-3	CASSLGSSTDTQYF
TRBJ2-2	TRBV5-1	CASSLLQGHGELFF
TRBJ1-1	TRBV7-9	CASSLGQVNTEAFF
TRBJ1-4	TRBV12-2	CASRLSTRGRRKLFF
TRBJ2-1	TRBV30	CAWSLTTQGNEQFF
TRBJ2-7	TRBV6-5	CASSYSLSIEQYF
TRBJ1-1	TRBV7-7	CASSEDRGNTEAFF
TRBJ2-3	TRBV7-2	CASTPQDSTDTQYF
TRBJ1-3	TRBV19	CASSLPGQGNTIYF
TRBJ1-1	TRBV4-1	CASSKGGAGTEAFF
TRBJ1-2	TRBV18	CASSPSGVLSGYTF
TRBJ1-1	TRBV7-9	CASSSGRENIEAFF
TRBJ2-3	TRBV7-3	CASSPTGGTDTQYF
TRBJ2-1	TRBV4-2	CASSQARQGYNEQFF
TRBJ2-7	TRBV4-1	CASSDTSYEQYF
TRBJ1-4	TRBV7-9	CATRGQEKLFF
TRBJ2-3	TRBV12-5	CASGLVIQDTQYF
TRBJ1-2	TRBV5-6	CASSLLSGQGNGYTF
TRBJ2-3	TRBV2	CASSDGRVLSGAASDTQYF
TRBJ1-1	TRBV7-9	CASSFSSALDTEAFF
TRBJ2-3	TRBV7-6	CASSLEGGRSTDTQYF
TRBJ1-5	TRBV27	CASSTSGTGLNQPQHF
TRBJ1-2	TRBV10-3	CAISETGFDGYTF
TRBJ1-3	TRBV19	CASSRGGLPGNTIYF
TRBJ2-5	TRBV7-3	CASSSRREETQYF
TRBJ2-1	TRBV27	CASRSATHSSYNEQFF
TRBJ1-1	TRBV4-3	CASSQGGEGDTEAFF
TRBJ2-5	TRBV19	CASSRLGGLRETQYF